This TCR beta chain was identified during a study of vaccination effects on CD4 cells after COVID-19. Study outcomes and limitations: Nearly all vaccine-induced clones in healthy recipients recognized only SARS-CoV-2.

Regarding this clone: Its target is not known.

This table comes from immunoSEQ multiplex PCR, and its TCRdb copy is limited to in-frame clones, with some not included. The sample consists of roughly 41,000 clones, roughly 66% of them appearing once. ViraFEST used viral peptide pools to expand antigen-specific CD4+ T cells before sequencing. A 10-day culture period preceded the isolation of CD4+ T cells. Nucleocapsid antibody tests were negative, and the vaccine recipients had no prior SARS-CoV-2 infection. Some 2.1 million PBMC per well received about 9.6 IU/ml IL-2 and approximately 10 ug/ml peptides in culture. Half-medium changes using IL-2 medium occurred on days 3 and 7. This CDR3 has 13 amino acids. V gave up 3 bases and J gave up 6 bases, with 12 bases separating them. Germline V gene lookup returns CDR1 SGHRS and CDR2 YFSETQ.

The chain joins TRBV5-1 to TRBJ1-1; D remains unclear. The sequences come from CD4+ T cells from PBMCs cultured with HCoV-OC43 spike peptides, collected before COVID-19 vaccination. Subset meaning: HCoV-OC43 spike overlapping peptide pool stimulation. The sequence derives from a human donor who received a COVID-19 vaccine. CDR3 DNA: TGCGCCAGCAGCTGGGCCAAGCGGGCTGAAGCTTTCTTT. It translates to CASSWAKRAEAFF.